Each of the 7 T cell receptor beta chains below was sequenced from the same sample in a study of T cell repertoires in cytomegalovirus infection (dated by TCRdb to 2018 to 2020). Sequencing was carried out with an Illumina HiSeq 1500. Clones were called with MiXCR by TCRdb after fastp trimmed the public reads at Q25, and only in-frame beta chains were retained. Each CDR3 protein appears once, grouped with its most common genes and DNA. The table for this sample lists roughly 280,000 distinct CDR3 sequences; approximately 8.3% of them were counted only once. The top ten hold around 16% of the sample. Sample: PBMCs. These receptors all come from a human donor in good health (CMV status not recorded). Some clones in this sample may be carry-over from other donors' samples.

This clonotype was observed many times. This rearrangement joins TRBV7-6 to TRBJ1-3; TRBD1 is a possible D gene (6 bases). Germline loops: CDR1 SGHVS, CDR2 FNYEAQ. The CDR3 is made up of 17 amino acids. V lost 5 bases to trimming and J lost 3 bases, with 20 bases between them. DNA for the CDR3: TGTGCCAGCAGCCCCTCGAGCGGGGGGCTGTTTGGAAACACCATATATTTT. It is translated as CASSPSSGGLFGNTIYF.

This clonotype was seen many times. The chain is built from TRBV28 and TRBJ2-3; D gene ambiguous. Germline values: CDR1 MDHEN, CDR2 SYDVKM. The CDR3 consists of 14 residues. V was pared by 9 bases and J by 0 bases, with 13 bases between. CDR3 protein: CASKMEGSTDTQYF. The CDR3 DNA reads TGTGCCAGTAAAATGGAAGGAAGCACAGATACGCAGTATTTT.

The rearrangement joins TRBV5-1 to TRBJ1-5; 10 bases are shared with TRBD1. J gave up 0 bases and V 10 bases, and 7 bases lay outside the gene matches. Germline V lookup: CDR1 SGHRS, CDR2 YFSETQ. The CDR3 has 15 residues. For the CDR3, the DNA is TGCGCCGGGGGACAGGGGTCTTATAGCAATCAGCCCCAGCATTTT. Its protein product is CAGGQGSYSNQPQHF. The full variable domain, its missing parts supplied by reference TRBV5-1 and TRBJ1-5, is KAGVTQTPRYLIKTRGQQVTLSCSPISGHRSVSWYQQTPGQGLQFLFEYFSETQRNKGNFPGRFSGRQFSNSRSEMNVSTLELGDSALYLCAGGQGSYSNQPQHFGDGTRLSIL.

The chain employs TRBV7-2 and TRBJ2-3, with 10 positions matching TRBD1. Germline loops: CDR1 SGHTA, CDR2 FQGNSA. V was clipped by 6 bases and J by 5 bases; unmatched bases: 11. The CDR3 has 16 amino acids. The CDR3 nucleotides are TGTGCCAGCAGTGATACCGGGACAGGGGCATTAGATACGCAGTATTTT. Amino acid sequence: CASSDTGTGALDTQYF. Drawing the rest from reference TRBV7-2 and TRBJ2-3, the complete variable domain is GAGVSQSPSNKVTEKGKDVELRCDPISGHTALYWYRQSLGQGLEFLIYFQGNSAPDKSGLPSDRFSAERTGGSVSTLTIQRTQQEDSAVYLCASSDTGTGALDTQYFGPGTRLTVL.

This clonotype was observed many times. The rearrangement links TRBV6-5 to TRBJ2-7; the D gene could be TRBD1 or TRBD2 (7 bases each). The CDR3 totals 15 residues. Germline CDR1 is MNHEY and CDR2 is SVGAGI. The V and J ends lost 5 bases and 7 bases respectively, with 21 bases between them. The CDR3 nucleotides are TGTGCCAGCAGTAAACCGGGGGAGGGGGCGTCTGAGCAGTACTTC. It specifies CASSKPGEGASEQYF.

This clonotype was seen only a few times. The chain is built from TRBV11-2 and TRBJ2-1, with D perhaps matching TRBD1 (6 bases). Trimming shortened V by 4 bases and J by 5 bases, and 15 bases separated the two germline ends. From germline, CDR1 is SGHAT and CDR2 FQNNGV. This CDR3 contains 15 residues. As DNA, the CDR3 is TGTGCCAGCAGCTACCGGGACACACTCAACAATGAGCAGTTCTTC. Residues: CASSYRDTLNNEQFF.

This clonotype was detected many times. This chain joins TRBV7-2 and TRBJ1-4; D might be TRBD1 (5 bases). Germline-derived CDR1 and CDR2 are SGHTA and FQGNSA. The ends were cut back, 1 base at V and 5 bases at J, with 8 bases in the middle. The CDR3 is 14 residues long. The CDR3 reads CASSLGQPNEKLFF. For the CDR3, the DNA is TGTGCCAGCAGCTTAGGACAGCCAAATGAAAAACTGTTTTTT.